This TCR beta chain originates from a study of cytomegalovirus exposure and HLA in healthy donors. Whole-study results and caveats: Highly shared sequence variants in one cluster were likely a sequencing artifact. In vitro confirmation showed three CMV-associated chains to be CMV antigen specific.

CDR1 is SGDLS, CDR2 YYNGEE, per germline. The V gene end was trimmed by 4 bases and the J gene end by 8 bases; junction bases not matched to a gene: 4. This CDR3 has 13 residues. PCR was performed using 60 Vbeta and 13 Jbeta primers. Generated by immunoSEQ multiplex PCR, the TCRdb table keeps only in-frame clones and is missing some. The sample lists fewer than 250,000 clones; over 75% were seen once. Turning to this clone: As yet, its antigen is unknown.

Input material: PBMCs. The clonotype was recovered from a man younger than 35 in good health and CMV-seronegative. This chain connects TRBV9 to TRBJ1-4, with 8 bases matching TRBD1. As DNA, the CDR3 is TGTGCCAGCAGCCCAGGGGGCGCAGAAAAACTGTTTTTT. Protein sequence: CASSPGGAEKLFF.